In its sample, the clone carrying this TCR beta chain was seen a few times. MiXCR was run by TCRdb on the 5' RACE reads, yielding one entry per CDR3 protein. This table has about 220,000 distinct CDR3 sequences, roughly a tenth appearing once. This entry is derived from a study of CD8 T cells in ankylosing spondylitis. The CDR3 runs to 16 residues. V lost 0 bases and J lost 1, with 10 bases in between. Germline CDR1 MNHEY, CDR2 SVGAGI. Sequenced sample: blood, either unsorted or a sorted T cell fraction (not recorded which). The chain is built from TRBV6-5 and TRBJ1-5, with D possibly being TRBD1 (5 bases). The receptor's source is a male donor with ankylosing spondylitis or in good health (not recorded which). The CDR3 spells CASSYSTSGSNQPQHF. DNA of the CDR3: TGTGCCAGCAGTTACTCAACATCAGGGAGCAATCAGCCCCAGCATTTT.